This TCR beta chain came from a study of shared clonotypes between healthy human individuals. As for the study in general: The plates for each donor numbered three CD4 naive, three CD4 memory, two CD8 naive and one CD8 memory. Points from the study as a whole: Investigators collected only blood, and repertoires in tissues likely differ.

Produced via immunoSEQ multiplex PCR; TCRdb's table is partial and in-frame only. The top ten hold roughly 0.06% of the sample, which has hundreds of thousands of clones, almost 97% seen once. Worth noting for this clone: Antigen: not known.

This CDR3 has 14 amino acids. The V gene lost 1 base and the J gene lost 4 bases, with 10 bases spanning the gap. Looked up from germline, CDR1 is KGHSH and CDR2 is LQKENI. Sequenced material: naive CD4+ T cells sorted from blood. Subset noted: CD45RA+ positively selected. This TCR was sampled from a woman aged 25 to 39 in good health. J is TRBJ1-2 and V is TRBV18; D not resolved. CDR3 coding DNA: TGTGCCAGCTCACCACGGGCAGAAATCTATGGCTACACCTTC. Protein product: CASSPRAEIYGYTF.